This T cell receptor beta chain comes out of a study of cytomegalovirus exposure and HLA in healthy donors. General observations from the study: Cytomegalovirus-associated TCR beta chains were listed, numbering roughly 150. Among donors in an Asian-associated ancestry cluster, a later analysis reportedly found fewer N-insertions than the approximately 670-donor mean. Data from an earlier analysis indicated that most TCR beta V segments were productive either about 87% or about 30% of the time.

In regard to this clone: The antigen is undetermined.

In the PCR, 60 Vbeta and 13 Jbeta primers were used. The data were produced by immunoSEQ multiplex PCR, yet TCRdb's version contains in-frame clones alone and is incomplete. Altogether around 130,000 clones are present, about four fifths being singletons, with the ten largest covering approximately 2%. The CDR3 runs 15 residues. Germline CDR1 reads SNHLY; CDR2 reads FYNNEI. The V end lost 4 bases, the J end lost 0 bases, and 10 bases lay between the germline ends. This chain connects TRBV2 to TRBJ1-5; no definite D call. The sequencing input was PBMCs. The clonotype comes from a man younger than 35 in good health and CMV-seronegative. CDR3 sequence reads: CASSVIGDSNQPQHF. The DNA of the CDR3 is TGTGCCAGCAGTGTTATCGGGGATAGCAATCAGCCCCAGCATTTT.